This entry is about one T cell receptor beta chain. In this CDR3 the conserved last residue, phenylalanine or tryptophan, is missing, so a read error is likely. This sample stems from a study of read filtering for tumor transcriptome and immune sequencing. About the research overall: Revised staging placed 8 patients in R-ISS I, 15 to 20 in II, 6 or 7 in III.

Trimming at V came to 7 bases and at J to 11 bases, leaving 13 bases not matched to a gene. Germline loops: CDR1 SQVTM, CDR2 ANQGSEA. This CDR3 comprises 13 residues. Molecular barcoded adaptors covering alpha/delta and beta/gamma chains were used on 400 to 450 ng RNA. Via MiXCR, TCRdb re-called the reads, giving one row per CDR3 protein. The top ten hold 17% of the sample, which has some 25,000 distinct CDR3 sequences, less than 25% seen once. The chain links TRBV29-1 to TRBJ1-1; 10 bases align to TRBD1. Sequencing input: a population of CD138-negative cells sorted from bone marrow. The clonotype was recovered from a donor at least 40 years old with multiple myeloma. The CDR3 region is CSALVRTGGEAFS. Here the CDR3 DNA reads TGCAGCGCCCTAGTACGGACAGGGGGTGAGGCTTTCTCT.